Included here is one TCR beta chain sequence, with context. The data stem from a study of blood T cell repertoires in COVID-19. Across the study: Sites in the United States, Italy and Spain provided acute and convalescent COVID-19 samples. T cells, B-cell-depleted T cells, or PBMCs provided the cDNA or gDNA that served as material.

Profiled with immunoSEQ multiplex PCR; TCRdb holds only in-frame clones, not every one. The sample lists 150,000 to 200,000 clones; about 85% were seen once. The V gene's germline CDR1 is SNHLY and CDR2 FYNNEI. V was clipped by 5 bases and J by 1 base; unmatched bases: 12. The CDR3 is made up of 18 amino acids. Sequenced: peripheral blood. V usage is TRBV2 and J usage is TRBJ1-5; 9 bases fit TRBD1. This TCR was sampled from a man aged 55 to 69 who had recovered from COVID-19. CDR3 residues: CASSRDRVSSVSNQPQHF. CDR3 sequence (DNA): TGTGCCAGCAGTCGGGACAGGGTGTCGTCGGTAAGCAATCAGCCCCAGCATTTT.